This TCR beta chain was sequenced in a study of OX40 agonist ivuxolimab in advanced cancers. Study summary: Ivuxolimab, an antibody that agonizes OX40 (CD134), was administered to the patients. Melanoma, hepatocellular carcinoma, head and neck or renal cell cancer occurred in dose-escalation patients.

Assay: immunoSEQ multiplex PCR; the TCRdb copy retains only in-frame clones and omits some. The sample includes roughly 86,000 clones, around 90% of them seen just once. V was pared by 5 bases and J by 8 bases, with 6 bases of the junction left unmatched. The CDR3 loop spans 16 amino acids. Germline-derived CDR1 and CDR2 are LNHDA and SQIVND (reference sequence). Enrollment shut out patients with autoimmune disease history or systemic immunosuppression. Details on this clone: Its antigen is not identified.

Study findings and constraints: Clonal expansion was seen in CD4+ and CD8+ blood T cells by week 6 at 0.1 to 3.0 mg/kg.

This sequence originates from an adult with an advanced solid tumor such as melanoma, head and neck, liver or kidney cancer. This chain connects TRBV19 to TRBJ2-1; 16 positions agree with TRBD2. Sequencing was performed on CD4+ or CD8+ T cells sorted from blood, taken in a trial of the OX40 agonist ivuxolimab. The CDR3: CASSPRGLAGGDEQFF. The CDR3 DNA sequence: TGTGCCAGTAGTCCCAGGGGACTAGCGGGAGGGGATGAGCAGTTCTTC.